Listed below are T cell receptor beta chains from one sample, sequenced in a study of OX40 agonist ivuxolimab in advanced cancers. This table comes from immunoSEQ multiplex PCR, and its TCRdb copy is limited to in-frame clones, with some not included. The repertoire has 29,000 or so clones, around 90% of them found once; the top ten carry just under 9.5%. The sequencing used CD4+ or CD8+ T cells sorted from blood, collected in a trial of the OX40 agonist ivuxolimab. Receptor source: an adult with an advanced solid tumor such as melanoma, head and neck, liver or kidney cancer. Both conserved end residues are part of each CDR3. A D gene is named only where the DNA matches it firmly. Where a row states a size, it is once, few, many or the class of an expanded clone; other rows omit it.

cdr3_aa cdr3_nt v_call clone_size d_call j_call
CASSPARSYEQYF TGTGCCAGTAGTCCGGCTCGCTCCTACGAGCAGTACTTC TRBV19 . . TRBJ2-7
CASSPLAGELGEQYF TGTGCCAGCTCACCATTAGCGGGAGAGCTGGGCGAGCAGTACTTC TRBV18 . TRBD2 TRBJ2-7
CASSQDRRGAGQPQHF TGCGCCAGCAGCCAAGATCGTCGGGGCGCGGGACAGCCCCAGCATTTT TRBV4-1 . . TRBJ1-5
CASSLTGPYYEQYF TGTGCCAGCAGTTTAACAGGCCCCTATTACGAGCAGTACTTC TRBV27 . . TRBJ2-7
CASSKDTDEQYF TGTGCCAGCAGCAAGGACACTGACGAGCAGTACTTC TRBV13 . . TRBJ2-7
CASTPGGLNPGELFF TGCGCCAGCACCCCCGGAGGGCTAAACCCCGGGGAGCTGTTTTTT TRBV10-1 . . TRBJ2-2
CASSQEVGWDEQFF TGCGCCAGCAGCCAAGAGGTTGGGTGGGATGAGCAGTTCTTC TRBV4-1 . . TRBJ2-1
CASSTQGQARYGYTF TGTGCCAGCAGCACCCAAGGACAGGCGCGCTATGGCTACACCTTC TRBV2 . TRBD1 TRBJ1-2
CSVEGVQGAEVPGNTIYF TGCAGCGTTGAAGGGGTACAGGGGGCTGAAGTGCCTGGGAACACCATATATTTT TRBV29-1 . TRBD1 TRBJ1-3
CASSLSGRQPQHF TGTGCCAGCAGCTTGTCGGGTCGGCAGCCCCAGCATTTT TRBV5-8 . . TRBJ1-5
CASRLSGPAGYGYTF TGTGCCAGCAGGCTCTCGGGCCCGGCGGGCTATGGCTACACCTTC TRBV5-4 . . TRBJ1-2
CASSEGRLAQYF TGTGCCAGCAGTGAAGGTCGGTTGGCGCAGTATTTT TRBV6-4 . . TRBJ2-3
CASSPGQGIWETQYF TGTGCCAGCAGCCCTGGACAGGGCATTTGGGAGACCCAGTACTTC TRBV5-6 . TRBD1 TRBJ2-5
CASSQELRGAYEQYF TGTGCCAGCAGCCAAGAACTCCGCGGGGCCTACGAGCAGTACTTC TRBV14 . . TRBJ2-7
CASSSTSNTGELFF TGTGCCAGCAGTTCTACAAGTAACACCGGGGAGCTGTTTTTT TRBV6-5 . . TRBJ2-2
CASSYRTNYGYTF TGTGCCAGCAGTTACAGAACTAACTATGGCTACACCTTC TRBV6-6 . . TRBJ1-2
CASSQGSNQPQHF TGCGCCAGCAGCCAGGGGAGCAATCAGCCCCAGCATTTT TRBV4-1 . . TRBJ1-5
CASTPGPAGWTQYF TGTGCCAGCACCCCTGGGCCCGCAGGTTGGACCCAGTACTTC TRBV9 few . TRBJ2-5
CASSWLAGRDTQYF TGTGCCAGCAGTTGGCTAGCGGGGAGAGATACGCAGTATTTT TRBV6-5 . TRBD2 TRBJ2-3
CASSQNTEAFF TGTGCCAGCAGCCAGAACACTGAAGCTTTCTTT TRBV4-2 . . TRBJ1-1
CASSYSPDTQYF TGTGCCAGCAGTTACTCACCGGATACGCAGTATTTT TRBV6-6 . . TRBJ2-3
CASSMGLTDTQYF TGTGCCAGTAGTATGGGCCTTACAGATACGCAGTATTTT TRBV19 . . TRBJ2-3
CASSGGGLTEAFF TGTGCCAGCAGTGGAGGGGGCCTAACTGAAGCTTTCTTT TRBV25-1 . TRBD1 TRBJ1-1
CASSGRGQHEQYF TGTGCCAGCAGCGGCAGGGGGCAGCACGAGCAGTACTTC TRBV9 . TRBD1 TRBJ2-7
CASSHPALDRVRREQYF TGTGCCAGCAGCCATCCGGCCCTTGACAGGGTAAGGCGCGAGCAGTACTTC TRBV4-2 . TRBD1 TRBJ2-7
CASSLRGQGAYNEQFF TGTGCCAGCAGTTTAAGGGGACAGGGGGCTTACAATGAGCAGTTCTTC TRBV28 . TRBD1 TRBJ2-1
CASSSGLGANIQYF TGTGCCAGCAGCAGCGGACTAGGGGCGAACATTCAGTACTTC TRBV13 . TRBD2 TRBJ2-4